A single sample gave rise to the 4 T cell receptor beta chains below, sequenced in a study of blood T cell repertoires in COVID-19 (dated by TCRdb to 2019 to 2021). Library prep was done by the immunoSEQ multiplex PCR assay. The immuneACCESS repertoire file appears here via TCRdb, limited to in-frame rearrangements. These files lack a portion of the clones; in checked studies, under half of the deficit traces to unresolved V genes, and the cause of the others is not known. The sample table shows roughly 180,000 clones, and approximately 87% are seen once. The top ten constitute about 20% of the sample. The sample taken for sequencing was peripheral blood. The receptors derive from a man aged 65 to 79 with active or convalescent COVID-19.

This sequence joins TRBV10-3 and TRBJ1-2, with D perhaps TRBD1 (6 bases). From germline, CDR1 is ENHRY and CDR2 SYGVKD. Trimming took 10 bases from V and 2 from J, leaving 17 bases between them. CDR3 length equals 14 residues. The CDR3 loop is CATWTAPANYGYTF. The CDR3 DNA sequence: TGTGCCACCTGGACAGCCCCGGCAAACTATGGCTACACCTTC.

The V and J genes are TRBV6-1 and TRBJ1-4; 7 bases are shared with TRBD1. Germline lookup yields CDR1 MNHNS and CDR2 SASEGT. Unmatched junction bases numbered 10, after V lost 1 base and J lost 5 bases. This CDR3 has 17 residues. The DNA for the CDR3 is TGTGCCAGCAGTGAAGTGTGGAGGGGGACAGCCAATGAAAAACTGTTTTTT. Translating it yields CASSEVWRGTANEKLFF.

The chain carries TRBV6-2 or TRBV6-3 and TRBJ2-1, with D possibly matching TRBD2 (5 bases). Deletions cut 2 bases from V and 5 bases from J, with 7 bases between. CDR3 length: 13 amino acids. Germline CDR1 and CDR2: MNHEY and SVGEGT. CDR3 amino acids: CASSYRTHNEQFF. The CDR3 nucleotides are TGTGCCAGCAGTTACAGGACTCACAATGAGCAGTTCTTC.

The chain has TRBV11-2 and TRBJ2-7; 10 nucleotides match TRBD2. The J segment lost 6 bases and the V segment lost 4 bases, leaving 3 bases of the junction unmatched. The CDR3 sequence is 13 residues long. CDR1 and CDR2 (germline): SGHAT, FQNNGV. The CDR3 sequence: CASSSGLAAEQYF. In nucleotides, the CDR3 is TGTGCCAGCAGCTCAGGACTAGCGGCCGAGCAGTACTTC. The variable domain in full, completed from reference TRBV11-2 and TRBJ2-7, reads EAGVAQSPRYKIIEKRQSVAFWCNPISGHATLYWYQQILGQGPKLLIQFQNNGVVDDSQLPKDRFSAERLKGVDSTLKIQPAKLEDSAVYLCASSSGLAAEQYFGPGTRLTVT.